These 17 T cell receptor beta chains were sequenced from one sample in a study of shared clonotypes between healthy human individuals. The protocol was immunoSEQ multiplex PCR, while the TCRdb copy is restricted to in-frame clones and leaves out a portion. The sample lists about 700,000 clones, roughly 70% occurring once. Input material: memory CD4+ T cells sorted from blood. Regarding subset: CD45RA-negative fraction. These receptor sequences come from a woman aged 30 to 39 in good health.

This clone was detected ten times or more. The rearrangement uses TRBV23-1 and TRBJ1-3; no definite D call. TRBV23-1 has ORF status, its function being uncertain. V was shortened by 8 bases and J by 4 bases, with 15 bases between the two germline ends. This CDR3 is built from 14 residues. CDR3 region: CASGLGRSGNTIYF. The DNA for the CDR3 is TGCGCCAGCGGTTTGGGCAGATCCGGAAACACCATATATTTT.

This clone has just a few counts. V and J are TRBV15 and TRBJ2-2; 8 positions match TRBD1. The V gene end was trimmed by 1 base and the J gene end by 3 bases; junction bases not matched to a gene: 4. The CDR3 extends over 16 amino acids. The germline V gene has CDR1 LNHNV and CDR2 YYDKDF (reference sequence). The CDR3, as DNA: TGTGCCACCAGCAGAGGTACAGGGGGGTACACCGGGGAGCTGTTTTTT. Its translation: CATSRGTGGYTGELFF.

This clone has more than one count but fewer than ten. This sequence joins TRBV19 and TRBJ2-5; D call uncertain. CDR3 length: 13 residues. Germline values: CDR1 LNHDA, CDR2 SQIVND (reference sequence). V lost 7 bases, J lost 3 bases, and 12 bases lay in between. CDR3 sequence: CASTVRRKETQYF. Here the CDR3 DNA reads TGTGCCAGTACGGTCAGGAGAAAAGAGACCCAGTACTTC.

This clone has a single count. This rearrangement joins TRBV6-8 to TRBJ2-2, with a possible D match to TRBD2 (6 bases). Germline values: CDR1 MNHGY, CDR2 SAAAGT. The CDR3 contains 19 residues. Trimming cost V 0 bases and J 6 bases, with 23 bases left between them. The CDR3 region is CASSYSNCRAGSGAGELFF. DNA for the CDR3: TGTGCCAGCAGTTACTCGAATTGTCGGGCAGGGTCGGGAGCCGGGGAGCTGTTTTTT.

In this sample, this clone turned up once. V is TRBV6-5 and J is TRBJ2-5, with a possible D match to TRBD1 (6 bases). Trimming cost V 7 bases and J 5 bases, with 8 bases left between them. Germline assignment: CDR1 MNHEY and CDR2 SVGAGI. The CDR3 is 11 residues long. The CDR3 DNA reads as TGTGCCAGCACAGGGGTCGAGACCCAGTACTTC. Translation gives CASTGVETQYF.

This rearrangement joins TRBV5-1 to TRBJ2-2; D remains unclear. V shed 3 bases and J shed 5 bases, with 8 bases lying between them. CDR3 length equals 13 residues. The germline CDR1 and CDR2 sequences are SGHRS and YFSETQ. CDR3 residues: CASSSSVTGELFF. The CDR3 nucleotides read TGCGCCAGCAGCTCGAGCGTTACCGGGGAGCTGTTTTTT.

The gene calls are TRBV5-4 and TRBJ1-4; D ambiguous. This CDR3 is built from 12 residues. Germline V gene sequence: CDR1 SGHNT, CDR2 YYREEE (reference sequence). Trimming removed 10 bases at V and 0 bases at J, with 7 bases between. In nucleotides, the CDR3 is TGTGCCCTCGGCGCAACTAATGAAAAACTGTTTTTT. Amino acids: CALGATNEKLFF. Variable domain in full (rest from reference TRBV5-4 and TRBJ1-4): ETGVTQSPTHLIKTRGQQVTLRCSSQSGHNTVSWYQQALGQGPQFIFQYYREEENGRGNFPPRFSGLQFPNYSSELNVNALELDDSALYLCALGATNEKLFFGSGTQLSVL.

J is TRBJ1-2 and V is TRBV28; TRBD1 agrees at 8 bases. J was trimmed by 4 bases and V by 7 bases; bases with no gene match: 11. The germline V gene encodes CDR1 MDHEN and CDR2 SYDVKM. This CDR3 has 15 amino acids. The CDR3 sequence is CASTRPGQGGYGYTF. CDR3 bases: TGTGCCAGCACTAGACCCGGACAGGGCGGCTATGGCTACACCTTC.

V usage is TRBV27 and J usage is TRBJ2-3; D ambiguous. The germline V and J ends were trimmed by 3 bases and 0 bases, with 4 bases remaining between them. CDR3 length equals 13 residues. Germline-derived CDR1 and CDR2 are MNHEY and SMNVEV (reference sequence). CDR3 in DNA: TGTGCCAGCAGTTTTGTCAGCACAGATACGCAGTATTTT. This translates into CASSFVSTDTQYF.

J is TRBJ1-1 and V is TRBV7-2; D remains unclear. CDR1 SGHTA and CDR2 FQGNSA come from the germline V gene. The CDR3 covers 13 residues. Trimming left V 5 bases short and J 10 bases short, with 17 bases between. CDR3 nucleotides: TGTGCCAGCAGCCCTGACGGGTATGTAGGAGCTTTCTTT. Its protein is CASSPDGYVGAFF.

This clone was observed a single time. The chain combines TRBV5-5 with TRBJ1-2; a possible D gene is TRBD1 (5 bases). Germline V gives CDR1 SGHKS, CDR2 YYEKEE (reference sequence). Trimming stripped 0 bases from V and 2 bases from J, with 8 bases between. CDR3 length equals 14 residues. CDR3 region: CASSLAPGNYGYTF. CDR3 DNA sequence: TGTGCCAGCAGCTTGGCCCCAGGGAACTATGGCTACACCTTC.

V gene TRBV4-1 combines with J gene TRBJ1-1; 7 bases are a match to TRBD1. Germline CDR1 reads MGHRA; CDR2 reads YSYEKL. Trimming took 4 bases from V and 1 from J; bases not matched to a gene: 3. The CDR3 sequence is 14 residues long. The CDR3 sequence is CASSRGQSNTEAFF. The CDR3 coding sequence is TGCGCCAGCAGCCGGGGACAGTCGAACACTGAAGCTTTCTTT.

As concerns this clone: The same CDR3 arises from other DNA sequences in this sample as well. The CDR3 is CASSLRLHYGYTF. CDR3 coding DNA: TGTGCCAGCAGCTTAAGACTGCACTATGGCTACACCTTC. The chain is built from TRBV5-6 and TRBJ1-2, with D uncertain. The CDR3 has 13 amino acids. The germline V and J ends were trimmed by 2 bases and 3 bases, with 8 bases remaining between them. Germline CDR1 reads SGHDT; CDR2 reads YYEEEE.

There are a few counts of this clone. V gene TRBV19 combines with J gene TRBJ1-1; 7 bases are a match to TRBD1. The junction had 6 bases not matched to a gene; V was cut back by 6 bases and J by 2 bases. CDR1 and CDR2 from the germline V gene are LNHDA and SQIVND (reference sequence). There are 14 residues in the CDR3. The CDR3 is CASSLQGYNTEAFF. The DNA of the CDR3 is TGTGCCAGTAGCCTACAGGGGTACAACACTGAAGCTTTCTTT.

V gene TRBV30 combines with J gene TRBJ2-3, with a possible D match to TRBD2 (6 bases). V was shortened by 4 bases and J by 2 bases, with 16 bases between the two germline ends. Looked up from germline, CDR1 is GTSNPN and CDR2 is SVGIG (reference sequence). CDR3 size: 15 residues. CDR3 coding DNA: TGTGCCTGGACTACCGGGACTGTAAACACAGATACGCAGTATTTT. Its protein is CAWTTGTVNTDTQYF.

The V and J genes are TRBV10-2 and TRBJ2-5; D tentatively fits TRBD1 or TRBD2 (5 bases each). This CDR3 region has 15 residues. The germline V and J ends were trimmed by 2 bases and 2 bases, with 12 bases remaining between them. Per germline, CDR1 WSHSY and CDR2 SAAADI. CDR3 sequence (DNA): TGCGCCAGCAGTGAGGTTGGGGGACGTCAAGAGACCCAGTACTTC. This sequence encodes CASSEVGGRQETQYF.

V usage is TRBV7-6 and J usage is TRBJ2-1; TRBD1 matches at 8 bases. Germline-derived CDR1 and CDR2 are SGHVS and FNYEAQ. The trim removed 5 bases at V and 6 bases at J, leaving 9 bases unmatched. This CDR3 contains 15 residues. CDR3 nucleotide sequence: TGTGCCAGCAGCCCCCGGCAGGGGGCGTCCAATGAGCAGTTCTTC. Protein: CASSPRQGASNEQFF. The full variable domain, rest sourced from reference TRBV7-6 and TRBJ2-1, is GAGVSQSPRYKVTKRGQDVALRCDPISGHVSLYWYRQALGQGPEFLTYFNYEAQQDKSGLPNDRFSAERPEGSISTLTIQRTEQRDSAMYRCASSPRQGASNEQFFGPGTRLTVL.